The 21 T cell receptor beta chains below come from one sample, sequenced in a study of identifying expanded T cells in peripheral blood. Sequencing used immunoSEQ multiplex PCR; TCRdb keeps in-frame clones, though not all of them. The table lists about 85,000 clones, 88% of them singletons, with 19% in the top ten. Material for sequencing was blood. Receptors were obtained from a person aged 18 to 75 in good health.

The chain employs TRBV5-1 and TRBJ1-2; 8 bases are a match to TRBD1. Germline V gives CDR1 SGHRS, CDR2 YFSETQ. The CDR3 loop spans 17 amino acids. V was pared by 0 bases and J by 4 bases, with 11 bases of the junction left unmatched. In DNA form, the CDR3 reads TGCGCCAGCAGCTTGGTGGCAGGGGGCACGTTCGGCTATGGCTACACCTTC. This translates into CASSLVAGGTFGYGYTF. The entire variable domain, with the rest obtained from reference TRBV5-1 and TRBJ1-2, is as follows: KAGVTQTPRYLIKTRGQQVTLSCSPISGHRSVSWYQQTPGQGLQFLFEYFSETQRNKGNFPGRFSGRQFSNSRSEMNVSTLELGDSALYLCASSLVAGGTFGYGYTFGSGTRLTVV.

The genes are TRBV2 and TRBJ2-7; D is unresolved. CDR1 and CDR2 (germline): SNHLY, FYNNEI. The CDR3 has 10 amino acids. Trimming left V 8 bases short and J 5 bases short, with 7 bases between. This CDR3 reads CASRGHEQYF. In DNA form, the CDR3 reads TGTGCCAGCCGCGGTCACGAGCAGTACTTC.

This chain connects TRBV11-2 to TRBJ2-3; weak D call: TRBD2 (6 bases). CDR1 is SGHAT and CDR2 is FQNNGV in the germline V gene. V was pared by 8 bases and J by 2 bases, with 14 bases between. The CDR3 sequence is 14 residues long. The CDR3 DNA follows: TGTGCCAGCGGGAGGAGACTTTACACAGATACGCAGTATTTT. This sequence encodes CASGRRLYTDTQYF.

The sample holds one count of this clone. This chain uses TRBV5-1 with TRBJ2-2; D is uncertain. Germline loops: CDR1 SGHRS, CDR2 YFSETQ. This CDR3 has 15 residues. Deletions cut 0 bases from V and 1 base from J, with 7 bases between. The CDR3: CASSLAPGNTGELFF. DNA of the CDR3: TGCGCCAGCAGCTTGGCCCCTGGGAACACCGGGGAGCTGTTTTTT. Full variable domain (rest looked up from reference TRBV5-1 and TRBJ2-2): KAGVTQTPRYLIKTRGQQVTLSCSPISGHRSVSWYQQTPGQGLQFLFEYFSETQRNKGNFPGRFSGRQFSNSRSEMNVSTLELGDSALYLCASSLAPGNTGELFFGEGSRLTVL.

This chain uses TRBV23-1 with TRBJ1-6; 7 positions agree with TRBD1. TRBV23-1 qualifies as an ORF whose function is uncertain. J lost 1 base, V lost 3 bases, and 12 bases had no gene match. CDR3 size: 19 residues. The CDR3 loop is CASSHPRTGLLSYNSPLHF. The CDR3 coding sequence is TGCGCCAGCAGTCACCCCCGGACAGGCTTACTTTCCTATAATTCACCCCTCCACTTT.

The genes are TRBV30 and TRBJ1-5; 9 positions match TRBD1. Germline values: CDR1 GTSNPN, CDR2 SVGIG (reference sequence). This CDR3 spans 14 amino acids. Germline trimming cut 0 bases from V and 6 bases from J; bases unmatched to any gene: 3. This CDR3 is CAWSVQGAAQPQHF. The CDR3 nucleotides are TGTGCCTGGAGTGTACAGGGGGCGGCTCAGCCCCAGCATTTT.

V and J are TRBV5-1 and TRBJ2-7; no firm D call. Germline CDR1 SGHRS, CDR2 YFSETQ. The CDR3 sequence is 12 residues long. V shed 1 base and J shed 4 bases, with 6 bases lying between them. The CDR3 DNA follows: TGCGCCAGCAGCTTGAACAGATACGAGCAGTACTTC. Translated, it gives CASSLNRYEQYF.

This chain joins TRBV2 and TRBJ2-3; D uncertain. Germline CDR1 and CDR2: SNHLY and FYNNEI. V lost 7 bases to trimming and J lost 4 bases, with 9 bases between them. The CDR3 is 12 residues long. Written as DNA, the CDR3 is TGTGCCAGCACCGTCGGTGCAGATACGCAGTATTTT. Its translation is CASTVGADTQYF.

V gene TRBV6-5 combines with J gene TRBJ1-6; 9 positions match TRBD1. CDR1 and CDR2 (germline): MNHEY, SVGAGI. This CDR3 spans 15 amino acids. V dropped 2 bases and J dropped 8; count of bases not matched to a gene: 4. CDR3 bases: TGTGCCAGCAGTTACCGGACAGGGGCGGATTCACCCCTCCACTTT. Its protein is CASSYRTGADSPLHF.

The V and J genes are TRBV27 and TRBJ1-2; D is unresolved. Germline V gene lookup returns CDR1 MNHEY and CDR2 SMNVEV (reference sequence). V dropped 2 bases and J dropped 6 bases, with 19 bases sitting between them. CDR3 size: 16 residues. CDR3 loop: CASSLTQSGRRNGYTF. CDR3 bases: TGTGCCAGCAGTTTAACACAGTCCGGGCGGAGGAATGGCTACACCTTC.

This chain uses TRBV27 with TRBJ2-7; no reliable D call. Deletions cut 3 bases from V and 0 bases from J, with 9 bases between. The length of the CDR3 is 14 residues. Germline assignment: CDR1 MNHEY and CDR2 SMNVEV (reference sequence). The CDR3 DNA is TGTGCCAGCAGTTTTGGGCGCAACTCCTACGAGCAGTACTTC. Protein sequence: CASSFGRNSYEQYF.

The rearrangement links TRBV19 to TRBJ2-3; 9 nucleotides line up with TRBD1. From germline, CDR1 is LNHDA and CDR2 SQIVND (reference sequence). This CDR3 contains 17 residues. After removal of 1 base from V and 4 bases from J, the junction contained 9 bases not matched to a gene. The CDR3: CASSIAGPGQGADTQYF. DNA for the CDR3: TGTGCCAGTAGTATAGCGGGACCGGGACAGGGCGCAGATACGCAGTATTTT.

The genes are TRBV7-9 and TRBJ2-1, with 12 nucleotides matching TRBD2. This CDR3 contains 17 residues. J was trimmed by 4 bases and V by 8 bases; bases with no gene match: 12. Germline-derived CDR1 and CDR2 are SEHNR and FQNEAQ (reference sequence). CDR3 in amino acids: CASPPLAGGQAYNEQFF. The CDR3 DNA is TGTGCCAGCCCCCCACTAGCGGGGGGCCAAGCGTACAATGAGCAGTTCTTC.

The rearrangement uses TRBV28 and TRBJ2-1; 7 bases match TRBD1. Germline CDR1 MDHEN, CDR2 SYDVKM. This CDR3 region has 16 residues. V was clipped by 6 bases and J by 9 bases; unmatched bases: 17. For the CDR3, the DNA is TGTGCCAGCAGCCCCGCTAAAGCAGGGGGTTGGAGTGAGCAGTTCTTC. It yields the protein CASSPAKAGGWSEQFF.

This clone has only one observation. The chain links TRBV7-8 to TRBJ2-7; TRBD1 might be the D (6 bases). The CDR3 is 13 residues long. The ends were cut back, 3 bases at V and 3 bases at J, with 9 bases in the middle. CDR1 is SGHVS, CDR2 FQNEAQ, per germline. The CDR3 loop reads CASSFGQSYEQYF. Here the CDR3 DNA reads TGTGCCAGCAGCTTCGGACAGAGCTACGAGCAGTACTTC.

The chain has TRBV7-9 and TRBJ1-1; D call uncertain. Germline V gene lookup returns CDR1 SEHNR and CDR2 FQNEAQ (reference sequence). This CDR3 is built from 13 residues. V lost 3 bases, J lost 3 bases, and 8 bases lay in between. The CDR3 nucleotides read TGTGCCAGCAGCTTTGTCAGCGACACTGAAGCTTTCTTT. It encodes CASSFVSDTEAFF.

The CDR3 DNA follows: TGTGCCAGCAGCTTCTCCGACAGCCACTCTGGAAACACCATATATTTT. Protein: CASSFSDSHSGNTIYF. The chain employs TRBV7-9 and TRBJ1-3, with TRBD1 as a possible D gene (5 bases). V was cut by 3 bases and J by 0 bases, with 12 bases left in between. The length of the CDR3 is 16 residues. Germline assignment: CDR1 SEHNR and CDR2 FQNEAQ (reference sequence).

This clone was seen a single time. Since a much larger clone is just one base distant, this may be a read error. The chain uses TRBV7-2 and TRBJ1-1; possible D gene TRBD1, 5 bases. Germline V gene data show CDR1 as SGHTA and CDR2 as FQGNSA. The CDR3 runs 13 residues. This CDR3 is CAGGRGPNTEAFF. The CDR3 DNA reads as TGTGCGGGCGGGCGGGGCCCGAACACTGAAGCTTTCTTT.

The chain links TRBV7-8 to TRBJ2-3; 7 bases fit TRBD1. The germline V gene has CDR1 SGHVS and CDR2 FQNEAQ. V lost 4 bases, J lost 3 bases, and 1 base stayed unmatched. The CDR3 has 13 amino acids. The CDR3 coding sequence is TGTGCCAGCAGCTCGGGACAGACAGATACGCAGTATTTT. Translation: CASSSGQTDTQYF.

The gene calls are TRBV18 and TRBJ2-7, with D perhaps being TRBD1 or TRBD2 (5 bases each). Trimming shortened V by 4 bases and J by 5 bases, and 27 bases separated the two germline ends. The CDR3 has 18 residues. Per germline, CDR1 KGHSH and CDR2 LQKENI. The chain's CDR3 is CASSLRLGYRGQGDEQYF. The CDR3 coding sequence is TGTGCCAGCTCACTCCGGTTAGGGTACCGGGGTCAAGGGGACGAGCAGTACTTC.

This chain connects TRBV5-6 to TRBJ1-2; perhaps TRBD1 as D (6 bases). Per the germline V gene, CDR1 is SGHDT and CDR2 is YYEEEE. CDR3 length: 14 amino acids. Trimming stripped 2 bases from V and 7 bases from J, with 15 bases between. CDR3 residues: CASSFAVQGGGYTF. The CDR3 DNA reads TGTGCCAGCAGCTTTGCTGTGCAAGGGGGTGGCTACACCTTC.